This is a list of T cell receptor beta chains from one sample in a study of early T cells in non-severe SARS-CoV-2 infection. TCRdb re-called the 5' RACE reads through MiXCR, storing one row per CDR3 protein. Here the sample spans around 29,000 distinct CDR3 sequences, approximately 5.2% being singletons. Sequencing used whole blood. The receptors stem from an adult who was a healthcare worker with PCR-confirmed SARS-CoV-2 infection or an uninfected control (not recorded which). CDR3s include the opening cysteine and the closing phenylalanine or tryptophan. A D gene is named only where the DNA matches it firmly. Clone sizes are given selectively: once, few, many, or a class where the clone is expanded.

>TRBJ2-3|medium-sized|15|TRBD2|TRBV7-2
TGTGCCAGCAGAAAAGCGGGGGGAGCCCAAGATACGCAGTATTTT
CASRKAGGAQDTQYF
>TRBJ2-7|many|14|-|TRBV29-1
TGCAGCGCCCGACCCTGGACAGCCACCTACGAGCAGTACTTC
CSARPWTATYEQYF
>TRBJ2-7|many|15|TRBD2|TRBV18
TGTGCCAGCTCACCGAGGCCGGGGGGTCCGGTCGAGCAGTACTTC
CASSPRPGGPVEQYF
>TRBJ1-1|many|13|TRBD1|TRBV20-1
TGCAGTGCTAGAACAGACAGGGACACTGAAGCTTTCTTT
CSARTDRDTEAFF
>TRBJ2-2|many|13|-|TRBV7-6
TGTGCCAGCAGCTCATCAGGGGTCGGGGAGCTGTTTTTT
CASSSSGVGELFF
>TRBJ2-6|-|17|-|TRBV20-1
TGCAGTGCTACAAACCAGGGGCTCGGCTCTGGGGCCAACGTCCTGACTTTC
CSATNQGLGSGANVLTF
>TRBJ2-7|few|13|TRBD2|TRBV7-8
TGTGCCAGCAGCTTGGCGGGGGGTTACGAGCAGTACTTC
CASSLAGGYEQYF
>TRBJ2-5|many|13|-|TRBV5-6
TGTGCCAGCAGCTTGAGAGGGTTGGAGACCCAGTACTTC
CASSLRGLETQYF
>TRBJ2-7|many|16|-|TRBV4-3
TGCGCCAGCAGCCAAGCATCTCAGGGGCTGACCTACGAGCAGTACTTC
CASSQASQGLTYEQYF
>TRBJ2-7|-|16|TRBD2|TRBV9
TGTGCCATCTCTAGCGGGGGATACCTCTCCTACCACGAGCAGTACTTC
CAISSGGYLSYHEQYF
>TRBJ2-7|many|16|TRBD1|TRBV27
TGTGCCAGCAGTTATTCGACAGGGATTCTCTCCTACGAGCAGTACTTC
CASSYSTGILSYEQYF
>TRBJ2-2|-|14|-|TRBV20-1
TGCAGTGCTGCTACCGGGTCTGACACCGGGGAGCTGTTTTTT
CSAATGSDTGELFF
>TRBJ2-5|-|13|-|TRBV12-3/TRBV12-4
TGTGCCAGCAGTCCCCAGGGGGGGGAGACCCAGTACTTC
CASSPQGGETQYF
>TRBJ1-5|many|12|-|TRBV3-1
TGTGCCAGCAGCCGGGGGAATCAGCCCCAGCATTTT
CASSRGNQPQHF
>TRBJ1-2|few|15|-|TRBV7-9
TGTGCCAGCACGCCCCTTGGGGGGCTCGGCTATGGCTACACCTTC
CASTPLGGLGYGYTF
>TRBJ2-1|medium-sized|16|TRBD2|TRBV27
TGTGCCAGCAGTCGGGGCCTAGCGGGGGGGCTTGATGAGCAGTTCTTC
CASSRGLAGGLDEQFF
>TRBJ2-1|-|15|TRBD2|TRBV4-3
TGCGCCAGCAGCCCCACGGGGGGGCCGGTTAATGAGCAGTTCTTC
CASSPTGGPVNEQFF
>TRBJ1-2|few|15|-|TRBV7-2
TGTGCCAGCAGCCTTGGGGCCCTCCCTAACTATGGCTACACCTTC
CASSLGALPNYGYTF
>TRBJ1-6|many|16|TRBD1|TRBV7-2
TGTGCCAGCAGCTCTCTAGCGGGGACAGGGGTATCACCCCTCCACTTT
CASSSLAGTGVSPLHF
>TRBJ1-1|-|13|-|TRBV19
TGTGCCAGTACCCTCGGAGAGGGGACTGAAGCTTTCTTT
CASTLGEGTEAFF
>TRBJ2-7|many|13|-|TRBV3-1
TGTGCCAGCAGAGACGACATTTGGGACGAGCAGTACTTC
CASRDDIWDEQYF
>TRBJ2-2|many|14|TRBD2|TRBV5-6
TGTGCCAGCAGGCCCCTGGGGGGGTCCGGGGAGCTGTTTTTT
CASRPLGGSGELFF
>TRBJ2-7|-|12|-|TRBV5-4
TGTGCCAGCAGCTTTCCCCCATACGAGCAGTACTTC
CASSFPPYEQYF
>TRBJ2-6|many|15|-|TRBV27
TGTGCCAGCAGTTTAATGGCTGGGGGGGCCAACGTCCTGACTTTC
CASSLMAGGANVLTF
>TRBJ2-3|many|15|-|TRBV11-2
TGTGCCAGCAGACCCCAACCGAGTACCACAGATACGCAGTATTTT
CASRPQPSTTDTQYF
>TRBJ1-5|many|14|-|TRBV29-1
TGCAGCGTCACGCGGACTGCTAATGGCCAGCCCCAGCATTTT
CSVTRTANGQPQHF
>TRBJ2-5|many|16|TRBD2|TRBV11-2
TGTGCCAGCAGCTTAAGGAGCGGGGGGGCGAGGGAGACCCAGTACTTC
CASSLRSGGARETQYF
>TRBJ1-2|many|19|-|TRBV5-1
TGCGCCAGCCGTCATGTCGCTATTCCCCCCGACAGCGACAACTATGGCTACACCTTC
CASRHVAIPPDSDNYGYTF
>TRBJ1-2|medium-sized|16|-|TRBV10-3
TGTGCCATCAGTGAGGTCCTAGGACGTACTAACTATGGCTACACCTTC
CAISEVLGRTNYGYTF
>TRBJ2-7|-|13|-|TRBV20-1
TGCAGTGGGGGTCGGGGAAACCCCCGCGAGCAGTACTTC
CSGGRGNPREQYF
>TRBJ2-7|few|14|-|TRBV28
TGTGCCAGCAGTTTACCCCACCAGTGGGACGAGCAGTACTTC
CASSLPHQWDEQYF
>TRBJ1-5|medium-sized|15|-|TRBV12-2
TGTGCAAGTCGCTTAAAGGGGGGGCCGGTTCAGCCCCAGCATTTT
CASRLKGGPVQPQHF
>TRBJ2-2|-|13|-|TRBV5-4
TGTGCCAGCAGCTTGGGGAACACCGGGGAGCTGTTTTTT
CASSLGNTGELFF
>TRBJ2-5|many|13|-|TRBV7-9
TGTGCCAGCAGCCATATGGAGGAAGAGACCCAGTACTTC
CASSHMEEETQYF
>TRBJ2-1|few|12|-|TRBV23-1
TGCGCCAGCACCAACCAAGCCAATGAGCAGTTCTTC
CASTNQANEQFF
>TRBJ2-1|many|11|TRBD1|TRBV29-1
TGCAGCGTTGAAGATTTTGGGACAGTGATCTTC
CSVEDFGTVIF
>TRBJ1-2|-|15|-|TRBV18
TGTGCCAGCTCACCGGCGTATCTAGCTAACTATGGCTACACCTTC
CASSPAYLANYGYTF
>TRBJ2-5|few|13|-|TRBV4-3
TGCGCCAGCAGCCAAGCCTGGAAAGAGACCCAGTACTTC
CASSQAWKETQYF
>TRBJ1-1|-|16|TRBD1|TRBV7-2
TGTGCCAGCAGACAAAACAGGGGGGGGCAAGGCACTGAAGCTTTCTTT
CASRQNRGGQGTEAFF
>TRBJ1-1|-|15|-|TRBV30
TGTGCCTGGAGTGGCGGCAAGGGCATGAACACTGAAGCTTTCTTT
CAWSGGKGMNTEAFF
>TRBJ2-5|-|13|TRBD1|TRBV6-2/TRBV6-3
TGTGCCAGCAGTGACAGGGCGGAGGAGACCCAGTACTTC
CASSDRAEETQYF
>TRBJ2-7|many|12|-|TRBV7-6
TGTGCCAGCAGCTCCCGGGAAGGAGAGCAGTACTTC
CASSSREGEQYF
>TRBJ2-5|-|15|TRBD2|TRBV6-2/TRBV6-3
TGTGCCAGCAGTCGACTAGCGGGGGGTCAAGAGACCCAGTACTTC
CASSRLAGGQETQYF